These T cell receptor beta chains were read from a single sample in a study of graft-versus-host responses after intestinal transplantation. Measured with immunoSEQ multiplex PCR; TCRdb has only the in-frame clones, and not every one. The data hold approximately 26,000 clones, with less than 90% observed a single time. The source material was PBMCs, sampled 28 days after intestinal transplant. These receptors all stem from a human patient who received an intestinal transplant, so some T cells may come from the graft donor. Both conserved end residues are part of each CDR3. D genes are given only for firm matches. Some rows have no size entry. The others give once, few or many, or a class for an expanded clone.

v_call	cdr3_length	j_call	d_call	clone_size	cdr3_aa	cdr3_nt
TRBV27	14	TRBJ2-5	.	few	CASSLTGLEETQYF	TGTGCCAGCAGTTTAACAGGGTTGGAAGAGACCCAGTACTTC
TRBV7-9	13	TRBJ1-2	.	.	CASSQGSGYGYTF	TGTGCCAGCAGTCAAGGATCGGGCTATGGCTACACCTTC
TRBV19	18	TRBJ2-2	TRBD2	.	CASSPGTTSFANTGELFF	TGTGCCAGTAGTCCGGGGACTACCTCTTTCGCGAACACCGGGGAGCTGTTTTTT
TRBV5-6	14	TRBJ1-6	.	.	CASSLDRDGSPLHF	TGTGCCAGCAGCTTGGACAGGGACGGTTCACCCCTCCACTTT
TRBV7-6	14	TRBJ2-5	.	once	CASSLDPSRETQYF	TGTGCCAGCAGCTTAGATCCGAGCCGGGAGACCCAGTACTTC
TRBV5-5	14	TRBJ2-2	.	.	CASSLHYSAGELFF	TGTGCCAGCAGCTTGCACTACAGTGCCGGGGAGCTGTTTTTT
TRBV5-3	11	TRBJ2-1	.	.	CARSLGNEQFF	TGTGCCAGAAGCTTGGGGAATGAGCAGTTCTTC
TRBV30	14	TRBJ2-2	TRBD2	.	CAWGLAGGTGELFF	TGTGCCTGGGGACTAGCGGGAGGCACCGGGGAGCTGTTTTTT
TRBV6-1	15	TRBJ2-7	TRBD2	few	CASSRSGAGVNEQYF	TGTGCCAGCAGTAGAAGCGGGGCGGGGGTAAACGAGCAGTACTTC
TRBV14	15	TRBJ2-3	.	.	CASSREFWLWDTQYF	TGTGCCAGCAGCCGTGAATTCTGGTTGTGGGATACGCAGTATTTT
TRBV6-5	16	TRBJ2-6	TRBD1	few	CASSYRTGNGANVLTF	TGTGCCAGCAGTTACCGGACAGGGAATGGGGCCAACGTCCTGACTTTC